This TCR beta chain was retrieved from a study of CD4 and CD8 cells across lung adenocarcinoma regions. Samples came from patients with localized non-small cell lung adenocarcinoma. TCRdb recomputed calls from the PCR reads with MiXCR, one row per CDR3 protein. Among roughly 16,000 distinct CDR3 sequences listed, 45% to 70% were seen once. The CDR3 totals 16 residues. Germline lookup yields CDR1 MNHGY and CDR2 SAAAGT. Sequencing was done on a sample of CD8+ T cells from the center of a lung tumor. The sequence came from a female donor with lung adenocarcinoma. The CD4 and CD8 labels of this study may be unreliable. The V and J genes are TRBV6-8 and TRBJ2-5; 9 bases are shared with TRBD2. CDR3 sequence: CASGASGDRAPDTQYF. The DNA for the CDR3 is TGTGCTAGCGGGGCTAGCGGGGACCGAGCCCCAGATACGCAGTACTTC.